This record concerns one T cell receptor beta chain sequence. The CDR3 extends over 15 amino acids. Germline CDR1 SNHLY, CDR2 FYNNEI. This specimen belongs to a study of T cells expressing NK-cell markers. After re-calling the 5' RACE reads, TCRdb lists one entry per CDR3 protein, DNA absent. The sample table sets out tens of thousands of distinct CDR3 sequences. The specimen sequenced was blood T cells: a sorted CD56 or NKG2C T cell subset, CD4+ or CD8+ T cells, or bulk PBMC T cells (not recorded which). This clonotype was obtained from a man aged 18 to 70 in good health. The chain carries TRBV2 and TRBJ2-1; the TCRdb D gene call, TRBD1, has no DNA to confirm it. The CDR3 spells CASTPGRSSYNEQFF.